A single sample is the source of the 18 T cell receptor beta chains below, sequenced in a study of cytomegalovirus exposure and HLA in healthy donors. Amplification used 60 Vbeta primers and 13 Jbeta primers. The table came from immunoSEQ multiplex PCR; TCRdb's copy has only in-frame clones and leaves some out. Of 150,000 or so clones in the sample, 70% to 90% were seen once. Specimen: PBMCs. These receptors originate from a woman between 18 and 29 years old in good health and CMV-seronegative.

CDR3 DNA: TGTGCCAGCAGACACGGCGGGAGGGCCCTGGTTGATGAGCAGTTCTTC. It yields the protein CASRHGGRALVDEQFF. The chain is built from TRBV6-6 and TRBJ2-1, with 9 bases identical to TRBD2. J gave up 8 bases and V 6 bases, and 14 bases lay outside the gene matches. Germline assignment: CDR1 MNHNY and CDR2 SVGAGI (reference sequence). CDR3 length: 16 amino acids.

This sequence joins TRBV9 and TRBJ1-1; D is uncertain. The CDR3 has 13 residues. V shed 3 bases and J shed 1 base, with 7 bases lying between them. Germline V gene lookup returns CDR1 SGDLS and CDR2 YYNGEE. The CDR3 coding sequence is TGTGCCAGCAGCGGGAGGACGAACACTGAAGCTTTCTTT. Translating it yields CASSGRTNTEAFF.

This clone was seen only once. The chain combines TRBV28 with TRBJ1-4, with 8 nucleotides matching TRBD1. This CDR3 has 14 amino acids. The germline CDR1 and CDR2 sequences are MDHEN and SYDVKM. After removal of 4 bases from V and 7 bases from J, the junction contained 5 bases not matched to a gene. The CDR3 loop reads CASSWTGRGEKLFF. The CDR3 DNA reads TGTGCCAGCAGTTGGACAGGGAGGGGTGAAAAACTGTTTTTT.

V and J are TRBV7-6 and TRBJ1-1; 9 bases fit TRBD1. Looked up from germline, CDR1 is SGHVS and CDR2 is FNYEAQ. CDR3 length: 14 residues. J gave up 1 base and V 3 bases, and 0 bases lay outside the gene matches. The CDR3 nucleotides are TGTGCCAGCAGCTTGACAGGGGGGAACACTGAAGCTTTCTTT. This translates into CASSLTGGNTEAFF.

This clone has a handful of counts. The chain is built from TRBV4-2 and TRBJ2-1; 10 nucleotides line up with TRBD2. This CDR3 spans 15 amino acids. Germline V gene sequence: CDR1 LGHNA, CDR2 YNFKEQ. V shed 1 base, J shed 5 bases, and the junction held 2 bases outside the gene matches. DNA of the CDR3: TGTGCCAGCAGCCAAGGGACTAGCGGCCACAATGAGCAGTTCTTC. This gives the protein CASSQGTSGHNEQFF.

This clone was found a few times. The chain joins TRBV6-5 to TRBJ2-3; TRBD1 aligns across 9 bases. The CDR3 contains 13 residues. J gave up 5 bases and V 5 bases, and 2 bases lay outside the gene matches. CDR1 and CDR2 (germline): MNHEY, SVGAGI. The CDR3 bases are TGTGCCAGCAGTCCGGGACAGGGAGATACGCAGTATTTT. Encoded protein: CASSPGQGDTQYF.

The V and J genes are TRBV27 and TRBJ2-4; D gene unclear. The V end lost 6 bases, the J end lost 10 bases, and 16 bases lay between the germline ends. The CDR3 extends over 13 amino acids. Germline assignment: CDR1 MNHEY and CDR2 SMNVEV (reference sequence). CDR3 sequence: CASRATGKEIQYF. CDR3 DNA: TGTGCCAGCAGGGCGACGGGTAAGGAGATTCAGTACTTC.

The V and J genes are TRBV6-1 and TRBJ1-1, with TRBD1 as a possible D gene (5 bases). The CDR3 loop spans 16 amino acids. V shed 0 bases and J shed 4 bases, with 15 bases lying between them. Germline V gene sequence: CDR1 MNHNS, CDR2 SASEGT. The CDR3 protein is CASSEASWGVGTEAFF. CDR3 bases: TGTGCCAGCAGTGAAGCGTCGTGGGGGGTGGGCACTGAAGCTTTCTTT.

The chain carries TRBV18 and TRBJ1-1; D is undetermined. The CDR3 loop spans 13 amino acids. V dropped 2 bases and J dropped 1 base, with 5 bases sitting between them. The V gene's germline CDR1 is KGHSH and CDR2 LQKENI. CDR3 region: CASSPGENTEAFF. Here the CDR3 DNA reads TGTGCCAGCTCACCAGGAGAGAACACTGAAGCTTTCTTT.

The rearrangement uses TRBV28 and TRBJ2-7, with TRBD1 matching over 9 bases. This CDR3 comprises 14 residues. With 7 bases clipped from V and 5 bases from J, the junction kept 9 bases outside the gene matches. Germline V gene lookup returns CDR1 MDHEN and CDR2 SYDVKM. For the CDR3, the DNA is TGTGCCAGCACCACCGGGACAGGGTTCCACGAGCAGTACTTC. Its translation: CASTTGTGFHEQYF.

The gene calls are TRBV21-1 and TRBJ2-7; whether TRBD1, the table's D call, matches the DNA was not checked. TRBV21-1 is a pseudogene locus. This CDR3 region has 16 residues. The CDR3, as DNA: TGTGCCAGCAGCAAGCCCGGGACAGGGAACTCCTACGAGCAGTACTTC. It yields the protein CASSKPGTGNSYEQYF.

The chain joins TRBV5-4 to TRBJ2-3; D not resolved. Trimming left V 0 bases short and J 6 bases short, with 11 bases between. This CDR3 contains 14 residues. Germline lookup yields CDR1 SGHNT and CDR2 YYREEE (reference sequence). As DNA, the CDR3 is TGTGCCAGCAGCTTGGCCAAGGTCGGGGATACGCAGTATTTT. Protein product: CASSLAKVGDTQYF.

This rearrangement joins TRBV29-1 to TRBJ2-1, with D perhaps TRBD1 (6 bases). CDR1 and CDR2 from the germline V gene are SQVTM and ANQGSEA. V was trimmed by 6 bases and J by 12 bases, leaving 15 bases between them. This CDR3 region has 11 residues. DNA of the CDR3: TGCAGCGTAGAGACAGGTAACCTGCAGTTCTTC. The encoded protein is CSVETGNLQFF.

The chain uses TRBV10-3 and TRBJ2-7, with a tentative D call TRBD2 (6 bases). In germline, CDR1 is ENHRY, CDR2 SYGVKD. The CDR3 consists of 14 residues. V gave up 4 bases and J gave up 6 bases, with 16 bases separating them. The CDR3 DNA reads TGTGCCATCAGTGCGACGGGAGCTGGGAGCGAGCAGTACTTC. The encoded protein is CAISATGAGSEQYF.

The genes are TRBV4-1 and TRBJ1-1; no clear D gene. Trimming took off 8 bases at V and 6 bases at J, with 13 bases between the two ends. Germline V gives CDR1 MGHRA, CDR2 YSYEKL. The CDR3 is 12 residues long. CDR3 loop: CASSLPSPEAFF. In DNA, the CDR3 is TGCGCCAGCTCGTTACCAAGCCCTGAAGCTTTCTTT.

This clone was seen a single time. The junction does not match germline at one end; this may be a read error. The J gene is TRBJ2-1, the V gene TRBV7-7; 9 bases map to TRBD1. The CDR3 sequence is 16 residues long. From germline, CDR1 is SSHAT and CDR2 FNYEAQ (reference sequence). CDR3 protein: CASSLALGQGYNEQFF. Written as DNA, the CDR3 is TGTGCTAGCAGCTTAGCGTTGGGACAGGGTTACAATGAGCAGTTCTTC.

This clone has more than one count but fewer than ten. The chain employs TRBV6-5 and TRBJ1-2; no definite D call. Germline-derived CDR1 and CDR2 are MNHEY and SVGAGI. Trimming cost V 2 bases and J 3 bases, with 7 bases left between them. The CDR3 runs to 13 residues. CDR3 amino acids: CASSYEVDYGYTF. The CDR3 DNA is TGTGCCAGCAGTTACGAAGTAGACTATGGCTACACCTTC.

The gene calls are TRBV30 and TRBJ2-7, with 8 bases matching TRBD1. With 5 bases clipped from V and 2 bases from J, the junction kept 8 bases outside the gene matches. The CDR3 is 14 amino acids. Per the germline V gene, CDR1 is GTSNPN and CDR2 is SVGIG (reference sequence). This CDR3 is CAWSRQGRAYEQYF. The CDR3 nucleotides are TGTGCCTGGTCCCGACAGGGGCGCGCCTACGAGCAGTACTTC.